A single sample is the source of the 29 T cell receptor beta chains below, sequenced in a study of T-cell memory formation after mild COVID-19. TCRdb fed the 5' RACE reads into MiXCR, producing one record per CDR3 protein. The sample holds around 440,000 distinct CDR3 sequences; about 18% are singletons and the top ten take around an eighth. The sequenced sample consisted of PBMCs or a T cell subset sorted from them (not recorded which). These receptors originate from an adult woman who had mild COVID-19 (a few samples of this study predate the infection). Cell type and time point are not known.

This clonotype was seen more than once but under ten times. CDR3 coding DNA: TGTGCCAGCAGCCCATTTGAAATCCGCAATGAGCAGTTCTTC. Protein: CASSPFEIRNEQFF. The V gene is TRBV7-9, the J gene TRBJ2-1, with D unclear. Germline V gene lookup returns CDR1 SEHNR and CDR2 FQNEAQ (reference sequence). V was cut by 5 bases and J by 6 bases, with 14 bases left in between. The CDR3 loop spans 14 amino acids.

Ten or more counts support this clonotype. The chain has TRBV9 and TRBJ2-7; tentative D call: TRBD1 (6 bases). The CDR3 is 15 residues long. Trimming stripped 4 bases from V and 0 bases from J, with 14 bases between. Germline-derived CDR1 and CDR2 are SGDLS and YYNGEE. The CDR3 region has the DNA TGTGCCAGCAGCCCCAGGGGCTCCAGCTCCTACGAGCAGTACTTC. It yields the protein CASSPRGSSSYEQYF.

On this clonotype: An end of the junction differs from the germline gene, which may be a read error. The chain is built from TRBV7-7 and TRBJ2-3; D gene ambiguous. CDR1 is SSHAT and CDR2 is FNYEAQ in the germline V gene (reference sequence). The CDR3 spans 13 residues. CDR3 residues: CASSQTVADTQYF. The CDR3 DNA is TGTGCTAGCAGCCAAACTGTGGCAGATACGCAGTATTTT.

This clonotype was counted only a few times. The rearrangement joins TRBV7-9 to TRBJ1-1; D possibly corresponds to TRBD1 (5 bases). Between the trimmed V and J ends, which lost 6 bases and 7 bases, there was a span of 15 bases. Germline CDR1 SEHNR, CDR2 FQNEAQ (reference sequence). The CDR3 loop spans 13 amino acids. CDR3 sequence reads: CASREGERGEAFF. The DNA of the CDR3 is TGTGCCAGCAGGGAAGGGGAAAGGGGTGAAGCTTTCTTT.

This clonotype showed up many times. V and J are TRBV4-2 and TRBJ2-7; D is perhaps TRBD1 (5 bases). The germline gives CDR1 LGHNA, CDR2 YNFKEQ. This CDR3 is built from 17 residues. Trimming removed 0 bases at V and 1 base at J, with 16 bases between. CDR3 DNA: TGTGCCAGCAGCCAAGAAAGTCAGGGCCAACCTTCCTACGAGCAGTACTTC. Amino acids: CASSQESQGQPSYEQYF.

This clonotype has just a few counts. The chain is built from TRBV15 and TRBJ1-2; no reliable D call. This CDR3 is built from 16 residues. Trimming pared 0 bases from V and 0 bases from J, leaving 11 bases between. The V gene's germline CDR1 is LNHNV and CDR2 YYDKDF (reference sequence). The CDR3 sequence: CATSRDFPRANYGYTF. CDR3 nucleotide sequence: TGTGCCACCAGCAGAGATTTTCCTCGGGCTAACTATGGCTACACCTTC.

This clonotype showed up just a few times. V usage is TRBV24-1 and J usage is TRBJ2-1; 11 nucleotides agree with TRBD2. The germline V gene has CDR1 KGHDR and CDR2 SFDVKD. The CDR3 extends over 16 amino acids. Trimming cost V 3 bases and J 4 bases; bases outside gene matches: 4. CDR3 loop: CATSDPGTSGYNEQFF. CDR3 bases: TGTGCCACCAGTGATCCTGGGACTAGCGGATACAATGAGCAGTTCTTC.

This clonotype was seen a few times. This rearrangement joins TRBV5-1 to TRBJ1-2; unclear D gene. The V and J ends lost 2 bases and 2 bases respectively, with 7 bases between them. The germline V gene encodes CDR1 SGHRS and CDR2 YFSETQ. The CDR3 length is 13 residues. The CDR3 spells CASSLSRNYGYTF. Here the CDR3 DNA reads TGCGCCAGCAGCTTATCACGGAACTATGGCTACACCTTC.

The chain is built from TRBV4-2 and TRBJ2-1; 14 nucleotides align to TRBD2. The CDR3 contains 15 residues. Germline CDR1 and CDR2: LGHNA and YNFKEQ. Trimming at V came to 5 bases and at J to 5 bases, leaving 2 bases not matched to a gene. This chain's CDR3 is CASSRLAGGNNEQFF. For the CDR3, the DNA is TGTGCCAGCAGCAGACTAGCGGGAGGGAACAATGAGCAGTTCTTC.

The chain links TRBV9 to TRBJ2-2; 8 bases are a match to TRBD1. The junction had 12 bases not matched to a gene; V was cut back by 7 bases and J by 4 bases. The CDR3 length is 16 residues. Germline V gene lookup returns CDR1 SGDLS and CDR2 YYNGEE. This CDR3 is CASGPTGTGLTGELFF. CDR3 DNA sequence: TGTGCCAGCGGACCGACCGGGACAGGCCTCACCGGGGAGCTGTTTTTT.

V and J are TRBV7-2 and TRBJ2-5; a weak D match, TRBD2 (6 bases). CDR3 length equals 13 residues. Germline loops: CDR1 SGHTA, CDR2 FQGNSA. With 5 bases removed from V and 0 bases from J, the gap between germline ends came to 7 bases. CDR3 in amino acids: CASSRDYQETQYF. The CDR3 nucleotides read TGTGCCAGCAGCCGGGACTACCAAGAGACCCAGTACTTC.

The sample holds a few counts of this clonotype. V usage is TRBV20-1 and J usage is TRBJ1-5; 7 bases map to TRBD1. Germline lookup yields CDR1 DFQATT and CDR2 SNEGSKA (reference sequence). The CDR3 is 15 amino acids. V lost 5 bases and J lost 1; bases outside the gene matches: 8. The CDR3 DNA reads as TGCAGTGCTCTTCCAGGGGGTCTAAGCAATCAGCCCCAGCATTTT. Protein sequence: CSALPGGLSNQPQHF.

V usage is TRBV4-3 and J usage is TRBJ2-3; D tentatively fits TRBD1 or TRBD2 (5 bases each). Deletions cut 1 base from V and 6 bases from J, with 23 bases between. The CDR3 loop spans 18 amino acids. The germline gives CDR1 LGHNA, CDR2 YSLEER. CDR3 sequence: CASSQGIPGTYLSDTQYF. The CDR3 DNA reads TGCGCCAGCAGCCAAGGCATCCCCGGGACCTATTTGTCCGATACGCAGTATTTT.

The chain carries TRBV7-9 and TRBJ2-2; tentative D call: TRBD1 (6 bases). This CDR3 is 16 amino acids long. The germline gives CDR1 SEHNR, CDR2 FQNEAQ (reference sequence). Trimming stripped 0 bases from V and 6 bases from J, with 14 bases between. CDR3 region: CASSLASPSGAGELFF. The CDR3 region has the DNA TGTGCCAGCAGCTTAGCGAGCCCTTCAGGGGCCGGGGAGCTGTTTTTT.

This clonotype was seen a few times. The rearrangement uses TRBV5-1 and TRBJ1-6, with TRBD1 as a possible D gene (5 bases). Germline lookup yields CDR1 SGHRS and CDR2 YFSETQ. The V and J ends lost 0 bases and 7 bases respectively, with 14 bases between them. The CDR3 extends over 16 amino acids. CDR3 in DNA: TGCGCCAGCAGCTTGGGAACGGCCAGGGAAAATTCACCCCTCCACTTT. Translating it yields CASSLGTARENSPLHF. The full variable domain, with the rest looked up from reference TRBV5-1 and TRBJ1-6, is KAGVTQTPRYLIKTRGQQVTLSCSPISGHRSVSWYQQTPGQGLQFLFEYFSETQRNKGNFPGRFSGRQFSNSRSEMNVSTLELGDSALYLCASSLGTARENSPLHFGNGTRLTVT.

This clonotype was seen a handful of times. This chain connects TRBV11-3 to TRBJ2-7, with 9 positions matching TRBD1. Germline CDR1 SGHNT, CDR2 YENEEA. This CDR3 comprises 16 residues. Trimming cost V 4 bases and J 1 base; bases outside gene matches: 8. This CDR3 reads CASSSSGQGKSYEQYF. The DNA for the CDR3 is TGTGCCAGCAGCTCCTCCGGACAGGGGAAATCCTACGAGCAGTACTTC. The full variable domain, completed using reference TRBV11-3 and TRBJ2-7, is EAGVVQSPRYKIIEKKQPVAFWCNPISGHNTLYWYLQNLGQGPELLIRYENEEAVDDSQLPKDRFSAERLKGVDSTLKIQPAELGDSAVYLCASSSSGQGKSYEQYFGPGTRLTVT.

This clonotype was picked up many times. V usage is TRBV9 and J usage is TRBJ2-2, with 8 bases that match TRBD2. In germline, CDR1 is SGDLS, CDR2 YYNGEE. This CDR3 is built from 17 residues. With 6 bases clipped from V and 0 bases from J, the junction kept 10 bases outside the gene matches. The CDR3 protein is CASTPRGGASNTGELFF. The CDR3 nucleotides are TGTGCCAGCACCCCACGGGGGGGGGCCTCGAACACCGGGGAGCTGTTTTTT.

The chain couples TRBV5-1 to TRBJ2-7; a weak D match, TRBD2 (7 bases). CDR3 size: 15 residues. The V gene's germline CDR1 is SGHRS and CDR2 YFSETQ. Trimming took off 0 bases at V and 3 bases at J, with 13 bases between the two ends. As DNA, the CDR3 is TGCGCCAGCAGCTTGGTTGGGGGGGCCGACTACGAGCAGTACTTC. This encodes CASSLVGGADYEQYF.

The chain has TRBV7-9 and TRBJ2-3, with TRBD2 matching 8 bases. Germline V gene sequence: CDR1 SEHNR, CDR2 FQNEAQ (reference sequence). The junction had 5 bases not matched to a gene; V was cut back by 1 base and J by 2 bases. The CDR3 has 16 amino acids. The CDR3 DNA reads as TGTGCCAGCAGCTTAGGAGCGGGAGCTGACACAGATACGCAGTATTTT. The encoded protein is CASSLGAGADTDTQYF.

The chain joins TRBV7-9 to TRBJ1-1; 9 bases agree with TRBD1. The CDR3 is made up of 19 amino acids. V was clipped by 11 bases and J by 2 bases; unmatched bases: 24. The V gene's germline CDR1 is SEHNR and CDR2 FQNEAQ (reference sequence). CDR3 nucleotides: TGTGCCCTAAACGTAGGGACAGGGCTTGGCCCAACTACTAACACTGAAGCTTTCTTT. It is translated as CALNVGTGLGPTTNTEAFF.

This clonotype was found a few times. This chain links TRBV20-1 with TRBJ2-5; D gene unclear. Germline V gene lookup returns CDR1 DFQATT and CDR2 SNEGSKA (reference sequence). This CDR3 is 12 amino acids long. Trimming took 6 bases from V and 2 from J, leaving 10 bases between them. For the CDR3, the DNA is TGCAGTGCCTCCCGACCGCAAGAGACCCAGTACTTC. Its protein is CSASRPQETQYF.

This chain connects TRBV7-3 to TRBJ2-3; 8 bases match TRBD1. The ends lost 5 bases at V and 2 bases at J; junction bases unmatched: 9. The germline V gene has CDR1 SGHTA and CDR2 FQGTGA. The CDR3 covers 16 residues. The CDR3 bases are TGTGCCAGCAGCCTACCTGGACAGGGAATCACAGATACGCAGTATTTT. Protein sequence: CASSLPGQGITDTQYF.

This chain links TRBV6-2 or TRBV6-3 with TRBJ2-7; the match to TRBD1 covers 9 bases. Germline V gene lookup returns CDR1 MNHEY and CDR2 SVGEGT. This CDR3 has 15 amino acids. The V and J ends lost 6 bases and 1 base, in that order; junction bases with no gene match: 7. As DNA, the CDR3 is TGTGCCAGCAGGGGCAGACAGGGGGGGTCCTACGAGCAGTACTTC. Residues: CASRGRQGGSYEQYF.

In its sample, this clonotype was seen once. The DNA of the CDR3 is TGTGCCACCAGTGATTTCGTATGGAGCGAGTGGAACGAGCAGTACTTC. Translated: CATSDFVWSEWNEQYF. The chain uses TRBV24-1 and TRBJ2-7; D ambiguous. This CDR3 comprises 16 residues. Germline CDR1 KGHDR, CDR2 SFDVKD. V lost 1 base and J 5 bases, leaving 17 bases between the germline ends.

In this sample, this clonotype turned up once. V usage is TRBV4-1 and J usage is TRBJ1-1; tentative D call: TRBD1 (5 bases). V was trimmed by 4 bases and J by 0 bases, leaving 9 bases between them. The germline CDR1 and CDR2 sequences are MGHRA and YSYEKL. This CDR3 comprises 14 residues. In DNA, the CDR3 is TGCGCCAGCAGCCGAGAGGGACTGAACACTGAAGCTTTCTTT. This codes for CASSREGLNTEAFF.

The rearrangement uses TRBV7-2 and TRBJ2-1; 9 bases match TRBD2. This CDR3 comprises 14 residues. CDR1 SGHTA and CDR2 FQGNSA come from the germline V gene. CDR3 nucleotides: TGTGCAGAGCAGTGGGCGGGGGGGAACAATGAGCAGTTCTTC. This gives the protein CAEQWAGGNNEQFF.

The chain links TRBV19 to TRBJ1-1, with TRBD1 matching over 7 bases. Losses at the gene ends were 4 bases for V and 6 bases for J; bases not matched to a gene: 17. CDR3 length: 17 amino acids. CDR1 is LNHDA and CDR2 is SQIVND in the germline V gene (reference sequence). The CDR3 reads CASSRAGTGVVNAEAFF. In DNA form, the CDR3 reads TGTGCCAGTAGTAGAGCCGGCACAGGGGTAGTGAATGCTGAAGCTTTCTTT.

The V gene is TRBV30, the J gene TRBJ2-7, with 11 nucleotides matching TRBD1. V shed 4 bases, J shed 4 bases, and the junction held 6 bases outside the gene matches. The CDR3 has 14 amino acids. Germline V CDR1 and CDR2: GTSNPN, SVGIG (reference sequence). The CDR3 nucleotides read TGTGCCTGGATGGACAGGGGGCGACGTTACGAGCAGTACTTC. Translated: CAWMDRGRRYEQYF.

This chain links TRBV27 with TRBJ1-2, with D perhaps TRBD1 (5 bases). V lost 6 bases to trimming and J lost 4 bases, with 12 bases between them. Germline V gene data show CDR1 as MNHEY and CDR2 as SMNVEV (reference sequence). CDR3 length: 13 amino acids. CDR3 DNA: TGTGCCAGCAGAGAGCAGGGTACCTATGGCTACACCTTC. It codes for CASREQGTYGYTF.